This TCR beta chain was obtained from a study of blood T cell repertoires in COVID-19. The authors' processing: Amplifying reference gene primers gave estimates of nucleated cell counts. Repertoires were generated with immunoSEQ multiplex PCR, while TCRdb's copy carries only in-frame clones and drops some. The V and J calls and clone size are taken from that table; D and trimming were inferred from the DNA. This sample yields 130,000 or so clones, of which 85% to 90% are seen a single time; 3.9% belongs to the top ten. CDR3 size: 16 residues. Germline values: CDR1 SGHNT, CDR2 YYREEE (reference sequence). V was clipped by 5 bases and J by 4 bases; unmatched bases: 11.

V is TRBV5-4 and J is TRBJ1-4; TRBD1 matches at 7 bases. The material sequenced was peripheral blood. The receptor comes from a man between 60 and 70 years old with acute or convalescent COVID-19. In DNA form, the CDR3 reads TGTGCCAGCAGGCCTGGAGGGACAGCTAATAATGAAAAACTGTTTTTT. This translates into CASRPGGTANNEKLFF.